Included here is one T cell receptor (beta chain) sequence, with context. Its antigen remains unidentified. This specimen belongs to a study of PD-1 blockade in classical Hodgkin lymphoma. The study's findings and limits: Newly diagnosed patients reportedly had lower baseline TCR diversity than healthy donors.

The repertoire was sequenced with immunoSEQ multiplex PCR; TCRdb's copy has only in-frame clones and lacks some. The sample carries some 100,000 clones, roughly 91% recorded once. The sample's time point: cycle 4 day 1 (C4D1), after 5 to 7 weeks of nivolumab. All trial patients relapsed after autologous stem cell transplantation. Germline CDR1 MGHRA, CDR2 YSYEKL. This CDR3 is built from 19 residues. V lost 0 bases to trimming and J lost 2 bases, with 21 bases between them. The starting material was peripheral blood mononuclear cells (PBMCs), obtained before the fourth cycle of nivolumab. The chain uses TRBV4-1 and TRBJ2-3; perhaps D is TRBD1 or TRBD2 (5 bases each). This TCR came from a human donor with classical Hodgkin lymphoma. The CDR3 nucleotides are TGCGCCAGCAGCCAAGAAAGGAGGACGAGCGGACACTACACAGATACGCAGTATTTT. Its protein product is CASSQERRTSGHYTDTQYF.